The 28 T cell receptor beta chains presented below share a single source sample, sequenced in a study of blood T cells in healthy people across ages. Primers used in a second PCR of roughly 6 to 12 cycles were a sample-barcoded 5' primer and a J-beta primer mix. One entry per CDR3 protein results from TCRdb running MiXCR on the 5' RACE reads. The table lists about 780,000 distinct CDR3 sequences, under 30% of them singletons. These same data were also listed under a study on T cells of mothers and their children.

Material for sequencing was blood. These receptors originate from a boy younger than 18 in good health.

This clonotype has only a few counts. The chain combines TRBV28 with TRBJ2-6; possible D gene TRBD1, 6 bases. CDR3 length: 17 residues. Germline V gives CDR1 MDHEN, CDR2 SYDVKM. Trimming shortened V by 6 bases and J by 1 base, and 16 bases separated the two germline ends. CDR3 nucleotides: TGTGCCAGCAGATATCGGGACGGACAGTCTGGGGCCAACGTCCTGACTTTC. As protein: CASRYRDGQSGANVLTF. Supplemented by reference TRBV28 and TRBJ2-6, the full variable domain reads DVKVTQSSRYLVKRTGEKVFLECVQDMDHENMFWYRQDPGLGLRLIYFSYDVKMKEKGDIPEGYSVSREKKERFSLILESASTNQTSMYLCASRYRDGQSGANVLTFGAGSRLTVL.

V is TRBV3-1 and J is TRBJ2-2; TRBD2 matches at 9 bases. The CDR3 spans 17 residues. V lost 0 bases, J lost 5 bases, and 7 bases stayed unmatched. The germline CDR1 and CDR2 sequences are LGHDT and YNNKEL (reference sequence). CDR3 in amino acids: CASSQESAGGRTGELFF. The CDR3 DNA reads TGTGCCAGCAGCCAAGAATCGGCGGGGGGGCGAACCGGGGAGCTGTTTTTT.

The J gene is TRBJ2-3, the V gene TRBV20-1, with 8 bases aligning to TRBD2. Germline V gives CDR1 DFQATT, CDR2 SNEGSKA (reference sequence). J gave up 6 bases and V 5 bases, and 7 bases lay outside the gene matches. The CDR3 runs to 13 residues. The CDR3 spells CSARAGGVDTQYF. The CDR3 DNA follows: TGCAGTGCTCGCGCCGGGGGGGTGGATACGCAGTATTTT.

Regarding this clonotype: A read error may account for a junction end that differs from germline. This sequence joins TRBV6-1 and TRBJ1-6; the match to TRBD1 covers 9 bases. There are 15 residues in the CDR3. Per germline, CDR1 MNHNS and CDR2 SASEGT. The CDR3 sequence: CASSEEQGANSPLHF. CDR3 sequence (DNA): TGTGCCAGCAGCGAAGAACAGGGGGCCAATTCACCCCTCCACTTT.

J is TRBJ2-7 and V is TRBV6-5; a possible D gene is TRBD2 (6 bases). Germline V gene sequence: CDR1 MNHEY, CDR2 SVGAGI. The V and J ends lost 4 bases and 4 bases respectively, with 14 bases between them. The length of the CDR3 is 14 residues. In nucleotides, the CDR3 is TGTGCCAGCAGTTGGGGCGGGGTGAAGTACGAGCAGTACTTC. Protein: CASSWGGVKYEQYF.

This clonotype was counted a few times. The chain joins TRBV6-4 to TRBJ2-5, with D possibly TRBD2 on 6 matching bases. CDR1 is MRHNA and CDR2 is SNTAGT in the germline V gene. V was trimmed by 7 bases and J by 1 base, leaving 10 bases between them. The CDR3 consists of 13 residues. The CDR3 spells CASNPRGQETQYF. The CDR3 DNA sequence: TGTGCCAGCAATCCGCGGGGCCAAGAGACCCAGTACTTC.

This clonotype was seen more than once but under ten times. This chain connects TRBV6-5 to TRBJ1-6; the D gene is possibly TRBD1 (5 bases). The CDR3 runs to 14 residues. Trimming pared 6 bases from V and 10 bases from J, leaving 16 bases between. The germline gives CDR1 MNHEY, CDR2 SVGAGI. As DNA, the CDR3 is TGTGCCAGCAGCCAAGGGGCAGGAGGATCACCCCTCCACTTT. It is translated as CASSQGAGGSPLHF.

V and J are TRBV4-1 and TRBJ1-6; maybe TRBD1 (6 bases). Germline V gene data show CDR1 as MGHRA and CDR2 as YSYEKL. CDR3 length equals 18 residues. Trimming shortened V by 1 base and J by 0 bases, and 13 bases separated the two germline ends. DNA of the CDR3: TGCGCCAGCAGCCAAGGGGGGCAGGTCAGCTCCTATAATTCACCCCTCCACTTT. This codes for CASSQGGQVSSYNSPLHF.

The rearrangement joins TRBV14 to TRBJ2-3; D is undetermined. This CDR3 has 13 residues. Germline lookup yields CDR1 SGHDN and CDR2 FVKESK. V was cut by 2 bases and J by 9 bases, with 12 bases left in between. The chain's CDR3 is CASSQQWSKTQYF. DNA of the CDR3: TGTGCCAGCAGCCAACAGTGGAGTAAAACGCAGTATTTT.

This clonotype appeared a few times. The genes are TRBV5-1 and TRBJ2-1; tentatively, D is TRBD1 (6 bases). V lost 0 bases and J 4 bases, leaving 11 bases between the germline ends. CDR1 is SGHRS, CDR2 YFSETQ, per germline. This CDR3 contains 15 residues. CDR3 nucleotides: TGCGCCAGCAGCTTGGGTGGGGGCCATTACAATGAGCAGTTCTTC. Protein: CASSLGGGHYNEQFF.

In this sample, this clonotype turned up a few times. The rearrangement uses TRBV28 and TRBJ1-2; D unresolved. Germline V gene sequence: CDR1 MDHEN, CDR2 SYDVKM. This CDR3 has 11 amino acids. Trimming cost V 5 bases and J 4 bases, with 5 bases left between them. The DNA of the CDR3 is TGTGCCAGCAGTGAGTCCTATGGCTACACCTTC. Translation gives CASSESYGYTF.

This clonotype was observed a few times. The chain's CDR3 is CASSDRGSTDTQHF. The DNA of the CDR3 is TGTGCCAGCAGTGACAGGGGAAGCACAGATACGCAGCATTTT. V usage is TRBV6-6 and J usage is TRBJ2-3, with 8 nucleotides matching TRBD1. The J call may be mistaken, given a closer DNA end match to TRBJ1-5. CDR3 size: 14 residues. The V gene's germline CDR1 is MNHNY and CDR2 SVGAGI (reference sequence).

This chain links TRBV27 with TRBJ2-1; no reliable D call. Trimming removed 2 bases from V and 2 bases from J, with 10 bases in between. Germline CDR1 and CDR2: MNHEY and SMNVEV (reference sequence). CDR3 length: 15 residues. The CDR3 reads CASSLQEIAYNEQFF. The CDR3 DNA is TGTGCCAGCAGTTTACAGGAGATCGCCTACAATGAGCAGTTCTTC.

This clonotype was picked up a small number of times. This chain joins TRBV7-2 and TRBJ2-3; D call uncertain. The CDR3 spans 12 residues. Trimming pared 3 bases from V and 5 bases from J, leaving 6 bases between. CDR1 and CDR2 (germline): SGHTA, FQGNSA. CDR3 region: CASSFERDTQYF. In DNA, the CDR3 is TGTGCCAGCAGCTTCGAACGAGATACGCAGTATTTT.

The chain links TRBV6-6 to TRBJ1-2, with 8 bases fitting TRBD1. Germline lookup yields CDR1 MNHNY and CDR2 SVGAGI (reference sequence). V was pared by 3 bases and J by 8 bases, with 8 bases of the junction left unmatched. The CDR3 has 14 amino acids. CDR3 in DNA: TGTGCCAGCAGTTATAGTGGACAGGGAAAAGGCTACACCTTC. Amino acids: CASSYSGQGKGYTF.

The rearrangement uses TRBV6-6 and TRBJ1-5; TRBD1 is a possible D gene (5 bases). This CDR3 has 14 residues. V was pared by 4 bases and J by 4 bases, with 11 bases between. Germline CDR1 reads MNHNY; CDR2 reads SVGAGI (reference sequence). The CDR3 region has the DNA TGTGCCAGCAGTTCCGGGGCAGCAAATCAGCCCCAGCATTTT. It yields the protein CASSSGAANQPQHF.

V is TRBV6-2 or TRBV6-3 and J is TRBJ2-1, with D unresolved. The J call could be wrong; TRBJ2-7 is a better fit for the DNA end. Germline values: CDR1 MNHEY, CDR2 SVGEGT. The CDR3 contains 13 residues. The CDR3 DNA reads TGTGCCAGCAGTTACTCGACCGCCTACGAGCAGTACGTC. Amino acids: CASSYSTAYEQYV.

The CDR3: CASTSGIRGEQYF. The CDR3 region has the DNA TGTGCCAGCACCTCCGGGATCCGAGGCGAGCAGTACTTC. This sequence joins TRBV6-6 and TRBJ2-7; tentative D call: TRBD2 (5 bases). Trimming shortened V by 7 bases and J by 6 bases, and 16 bases separated the two germline ends. Germline CDR1 reads MNHNY; CDR2 reads SVGAGI (reference sequence). This CDR3 comprises 13 residues.

V and J are TRBV12-3 or TRBV12-4 and TRBJ2-3; TRBD1 might be the D (7 bases). Trimming stripped 7 bases from V and 5 bases from J, with 19 bases between. CDR3 length equals 15 residues. CDR3 bases: TGTGCCAGCACCCCGGGGGACAGTTCGGGAGATACGCAGTATTTT. Translating it yields CASTPGDSSGDTQYF.

There are a few counts of this clonotype. The chain joins TRBV7-9 to TRBJ2-5, with TRBD2 identical over 9 bases. After removal of 1 base from V and 3 bases from J, the junction contained 3 bases not matched to a gene. This CDR3 spans 15 amino acids. Germline V gene data show CDR1 as SEHNR and CDR2 as FQNEAQ (reference sequence). The CDR3 DNA reads as TGTGCCAGCAGCTTAGAGGCTAGCGGGGAAGAGACCCAGTACTTC. Amino acid sequence: CASSLEASGEETQYF. The whole variable domain, remainder taken from reference TRBV7-9 and TRBJ2-5, is DTGVSQNPRHKITKRGQNVTFRCDPISEHNRLYWYRQTLGQGPEFLTYFQNEAQLEKSRLLSDRFSAERPKGSFSTLEIQRTEQGDSAMYLCASSLEASGEETQYFGPGTRLLVL.

This clonotype was seen a few times. V gene TRBV5-1 combines with J gene TRBJ2-7, with 7 bases fitting TRBD1. Germline CDR1 is SGHRS and CDR2 is YFSETQ. J gave up 4 bases and V 0 bases, and 7 bases lay outside the gene matches. The CDR3 contains 15 residues. The DNA for the CDR3 is TGCGCCAGCAGCTTGGGGGGACAGAATGAGTACGAGCAGTACTTC. Translated, it gives CASSLGGQNEYEQYF.

The J gene is TRBJ1-1, the V gene TRBV11-1; D unresolved. Germline V gene sequence: CDR1 SGHAT, CDR2 FQDESV (reference sequence). Between the trimmed V and J ends, which lost 5 bases and 6 bases, there was a span of 13 bases. This CDR3 is built from 13 residues. The CDR3 coding sequence is TGTGCCAGCAGCCCCGAATGGGCTCCTGAAGCTTTCTTT. Protein sequence: CASSPEWAPEAFF. The entire variable domain, with the rest obtained from reference TRBV11-1 and TRBJ1-1, is as follows: EAEVAQSPRYKITEKSQAVAFWCDPISGHATLYWYRQILGQGPELLVQFQDESVVDDSQLPKDRFSAERLKGVDSTLKIQPAELGDSAMYLCASSPEWAPEAFFGQGTRLTVV.

The table lists this clonotype with many counts. J is TRBJ2-6 and V is TRBV11-1; 10 nucleotides agree with TRBD1. The CDR3 is 17 residues long. The V and J ends lost 5 bases and 0 bases, in that order; junction bases with no gene match: 4. The germline gives CDR1 SGHAT, CDR2 FQDESV (reference sequence). The CDR3 DNA is TGTGCCAGCAGCCCGGGACAGGGGACCTCTGGGGCCAACGTCCTGACTTTC. Protein sequence: CASSPGQGTSGANVLTF.

This clonotype was found a few times. This sequence joins TRBV11-2 and TRBJ1-2; tentatively, D is TRBD1 (6 bases). The germline V gene has CDR1 SGHAT and CDR2 FQNNGV. The CDR3 is made up of 12 amino acids. The V gene lost 4 bases and the J gene lost 12 bases, with 15 bases spanning the gap. Here the CDR3 DNA reads TGTGCCAGCAGCTCGGGGGGGGCGAAGGACACCTTC. It encodes CASSSGGAKDTF.

This clonotype has only a few counts. The rearrangement links TRBV30 to TRBJ1-4, with D possibly TRBD1 on 5 matching bases. This CDR3 has 15 residues. V shed 0 bases and J shed 4 bases, with 12 bases lying between them. Germline V gene data show CDR1 as GTSNPN and CDR2 as SVGIG (reference sequence). This chain's CDR3 is CAWSVRGTLNEKLFF. DNA for the CDR3: TGTGCCTGGAGTGTCCGGGGGACCCTTAATGAAAAACTGTTTTTT.

This clonotype has more than one count but fewer than ten. The rearrangement joins TRBV29-1 to TRBJ2-7; 11 bases agree with TRBD2. The CDR3 is 13 residues long. Per germline, CDR1 SQVTM and CDR2 ANQGSEA. The junction had 3 bases not matched to a gene; V was cut back by 5 bases and J by 3 bases. The CDR3 DNA sequence: TGCAGCGTTACTAGCGGGGGACTCTACGAGCAGTACTTC. Translated: CSVTSGGLYEQYF.

This clonotype appeared a few times. The V and J genes are TRBV29-1 and TRBJ2-1; TRBD1 matches at 7 bases. After removal of 4 bases from V and 4 bases from J, the junction contained 7 bases not matched to a gene. The CDR3 is 14 amino acids. Germline CDR1 and CDR2: SQVTM and ANQGSEA. The CDR3 nucleotides read TGCAGCGTTGCGAGTAGGGGGCTGTACAATGAGCAGTTCTTC. It translates to CSVASRGLYNEQFF.

The CDR3 loop is CASSPQGGVTDTQYF. The CDR3 DNA sequence: TGTGCCAGCAGCCCACAGGGGGGTGTCACAGATACGCAGTATTTT. The chain combines TRBV9 with TRBJ2-3; TRBD1 agrees at 8 bases. With V trimmed by 4 bases and J by 2 bases, 6 bases remained unmatched. Germline V gene lookup returns CDR1 SGDLS and CDR2 YYNGEE. This CDR3 spans 15 amino acids.